This T cell receptor beta chain originates from a study of shared clonotypes between healthy human individuals (dated by TCRdb to about 2020). At the level of the whole study: The cohort included a few men and a couple of women between 18 and 49 years of age. For each donor, CD4 naive and CD4 memory were each run on three plates, CD8 naive on two plates, and CD8 memory on one plate. To estimate repertoire size and how much clonotypes are shared between individuals, the study performed deep sequencing of blood TCR repertoires from about five healthy adults. To increase sequencing depth and limit assay-specific biases, different laboratories used diverse techniques to prepare libraries and sequence TCR repertoires. Per donor, leukapheresis produced somewhere between about 0.85 and 8.9 billion PBMCs.

The CDR3, from cysteine to phenylalanine, totals 14 residues. Kept here is only the CDR3 DNA, which spans 42 bases and is read in frame from base 1. From a lookup of the germline V gene, CDR1 and CDR2 are SGHRS and YFSETQ. Germline trimming: 2 bases from V, 6 bases from J; junction bases outside gene matches: 2. CD8 naive samples were obtained by positive selection for CCR7 among CD45RO-negative cells, yielding a CD45RA+CCR7+ population from which TemRA cells were excluded. Donors were healthy HIV-negative adults with no recently reported acute infections or vaccinations. Every donor was a Caucasian adult living in Nashville, Tennessee, USA. Blood was obtained by leukapheresis, after which PBMCs were separated by Ficoll-Histopaque density gradient centrifugation and cryopreserved in liquid nitrogen vapor phase. Purity and quantity of every magnetically sorted T cell population were checked by analytical flow cytometry. From each sorted fraction, genomic DNA was isolated and quantified by UV absorbance on a Nanodrop 2000c.

TCR CDR3 regions were amplified from genomic DNA by multiplex PCR using the deep immunoSEQ assay. Genomic DNA extracted from each cell subset was distributed evenly over all wells of several immunoSEQ 96-well plates, and each plate served as one replicate. For sorted subsets, about 0.2 ug genomic DNA, equal to 30,000 to 35,000 T cell genomes, was loaded into each replicate PCR. Purified libraries were quantified with a Qubit 3.0 fluorometer, sized on a Bioanalyzer 2100, and re-quantified with the KAPA Library Quantification kit. Every immunoSEQ 96-well plate was sequenced on a dedicated single-read 150-cycle Illumina NextSeq 550 flow cell. As for the original processing: Because the immunoSEQ output held only junctional sequences and lacked quality scores, the filtering could not match the filtering applied to full-length reads. To assign V/J genes and CDR3, sequences were annotated against IMGT germline references using PyIR, a Python wrapper for IgBLAST v1.9. Reads were filtered out if the reads had weak V/J assignments (E-value above 1e-6), no CDR3, stop codons, out-of-frame junctions, or ambiguous translated residues. V3J clonotypes were defined as sequences sharing an identical inferred V gene, J gene, and CDR3 amino acid sequence. The percentage overlap between two repertoires was calculated by dividing the number of shared unique clonotypes by the size of the smaller repertoire. RTK rarefaction, the Chao1 estimator, and Recon v2.1 estimates of unobserved clonotypes were used to assess repertoire richness. OLGA was used to compute generation probabilities for all TCRbeta clonotypes that the gDNA method yielded from several donors. Here the immuneACCESS table is served through TCRdb, limited to in-frame sequences with V and J called. Missing clones are a known gap in these copies; in checked studies unresolved V genes cover under half, and the rest lacks a known reason. The D gene and trimming were derived from the DNA, and the V and J assignments and clone size from that table. In all, the sample holds around 2,100,000 clones, and about 95% of those were seen once. Less than 1.5% of the sample comes from the top ten.

General conclusions and limits of the study: Higher generation probabilities were observed for clonotypes shared by all four sorted-subset donors than for non-shared clonotypes. Because the study included only a small number of donors, the genetic and exposure-history diversity represented was limited. Naive subsets generally had larger estimated clonotype richness than memory subsets did. Incomplete sequencing was indicated by rarefaction of sorted-subset datasets, despite the large sequencing depth. Sampling was limited to blood, and TCR repertoires in tissue likely differ from TCR repertoires in blood. Pairwise subsampling indicated that sequencing depth was expected to affect the degree of clonotype sharing among donors. Approximately 5% of naive CD4, around 3.5% of naive CD8, roughly 2.5% of memory CD4, and roughly 0.4% of memory CD8 clonotypes were shared across a handful of donors.

Turning to this clone: The specificity of this receptor is unknown. Base qualities are not at hand, and no much larger clone is one base apart.

The sample comprised naive CD8+ T cells sorted from blood. Explained via the paper, the cell subset or site label denotes: CD45RA+CCR7+. This receptor was identified in a young man in good health. The chain joins TRBV5-1 to TRBJ2-1; 10 of the junction bases match TRBD1. The sequenced DNA is TGCGCCAGCAGCTTAGGGACAGGGGTCAATGAGCAGTTCTTC. Translated, it reads CASSLGTGVNEQFF.